The 9 T cell receptor beta chains reported below all come from one sample, sequenced in a study of cytomegalovirus exposure and HLA in healthy donors. The PCR used 60 Vbeta and 13 Jbeta primers. Data came from immunoSEQ multiplex PCR; TCRdb stores just in-frame clones and leaves some out. The sample yields some 150,000 clones, about 72% seen once. The sample taken for sequencing was PBMCs. These receptor sequences come from a man aged 55 to 69 in good health and CMV-seronegative.

CDR3 bases: TGCGCCAGCAGCCTTCTAGCGGGAGATACGCAGTATTTT. This codes for CASSLLAGDTQYF. The gene calls are TRBV4-1 and TRBJ2-3, with 8 bases fitting TRBD2. The CDR3 has 13 residues. Germline trimming cut 4 bases from V and 5 bases from J; bases unmatched to any gene: 2. Germline V CDR1 and CDR2: MGHRA, YSYEKL.

V is TRBV5-4 and J is TRBJ2-5; 9 bases fit TRBD1. J gave up 5 bases and V 4 bases, and 6 bases lay outside the gene matches. Germline V gives CDR1 SGHNT, CDR2 YYREEE (reference sequence). The CDR3 runs to 14 residues. The CDR3: CASSTGQGLETQYF. DNA of the CDR3: TGTGCCAGCAGCACCGGACAGGGGTTGGAGACCCAGTACTTC.

This chain joins TRBV5-1 and TRBJ2-2; 11 bases are a match to TRBD2. CDR1 is SGHRS and CDR2 is YFSETQ in the germline V gene. V gave up 4 bases and J gave up 0 bases; unmatched junction bases: 5. The CDR3 consists of 17 residues. The CDR3: CASSRGLAGPNTGELFF. CDR3 DNA: TGCGCCAGCAGCCGTGGACTAGCGGGTCCGAACACCGGGGAGCTGTTTTTT.

The J gene is TRBJ2-1, the V gene TRBV7-6; 10 nucleotides align to TRBD2. Unmatched junction bases numbered 7, after V lost 5 bases and J lost 6 bases. CDR3 length: 15 residues. From germline, CDR1 is SGHVS and CDR2 FNYEAQ. The CDR3 DNA follows: TGTGCCAGCAGCCAGCGGGGGGGACCGCTCAATGAGCAGTTCTTC. As protein: CASSQRGGPLNEQFF.

This clone was picked up one time. The junction does not match germline at one end; this may be a read error. The chain joins TRBV7-9 to TRBJ2-1; D remains ambiguous. The CDR3 is 12 amino acids. CDR1 and CDR2 from the germline V gene are SEHNR and FQNEAQ (reference sequence). DNA for the CDR3: TGTTCCAGCAGCTTCTACCTATATGAGCAGTTCTTC. It is translated as CSSSFYLYEQFF.

The chain carries TRBV7-2 and TRBJ2-7, with 12 bases aligning to TRBD2. Germline V gene lookup returns CDR1 SGHTA and CDR2 FQGNSA. The V gene end was trimmed by 3 bases and the J gene end by 3 bases; junction bases not matched to a gene: 0. The CDR3 is 14 amino acids. The CDR3 spells CASSLGLAGYEQYF. DNA for the CDR3: TGTGCCAGCAGCTTGGGACTAGCGGGCTACGAGCAGTACTTC.

This clone was detected once. The chain employs TRBV4-3 and TRBJ1-3, with 7 positions matching TRBD1. This CDR3 is 18 amino acids long. V gave up 1 base and J gave up 3 bases; unmatched junction bases: 12. Looked up from germline, CDR1 is LGHNA and CDR2 is YSLEER. CDR3 nucleotide sequence: TGCGCCAGCAGCCAAGTACCACCCCCAGGGGGGATTGGAAACACCATATATTTT. It translates to CASSQVPPPGGIGNTIYF.

The chain has TRBV28 and TRBJ2-5; 8 nucleotides match TRBD2. The germline gives CDR1 MDHEN, CDR2 SYDVKM. This CDR3 has 15 residues. The J segment lost 5 bases and the V segment lost 4 bases, leaving 9 bases of the junction unmatched. This chain's CDR3 is CASSSGGTSRETQYF. The CDR3 region has the DNA TGTGCCAGCAGTTCGGGGGGGACCTCAAGGGAGACCCAGTACTTC.

The chain combines TRBV15 with TRBJ2-3, with D possibly TRBD2 on 5 matching bases. V lost 1 base and J 2 bases, leaving 7 bases between the germline ends. There are 14 residues in the CDR3. The germline CDR1 and CDR2 sequences are LNHNV and YYDKDF (reference sequence). CDR3 sequence reads: CATSRGESTDTQYF. As DNA, the CDR3 is TGTGCCACCAGCAGAGGGGAGTCCACAGATACGCAGTATTTT.